This TCR beta chain is drawn from a study of relationships among human T cell subsets. Study results and caveats: Th1, Th2 and regulatory subsets overlapped substantially in CDR3 sequences. Clones with over 100 reads held over 60% of CD8+ cytotoxic sequences.

T cell subsets were isolated with magnetic beads coated with subset-specific monoclonal antibodies. The T cell receptor alpha and beta CDR3 regions were amplified from mRNA by semiquantitative ARM-PCR. In ARM-PCR, communal superprimers followed tagged nested gene-specific primers for exponential amplification. First-round products served as template after exonuclease removal of nested primers. Each CDR3 protein is one row after TCRdb ran MiXCR on the multiplex PCR reads. Of over 13,000 distinct CDR3 sequences listed, around 62% are singletons. For this clonotype: Its antigen is not known.

This sequence was found in a middle-aged man in good health. Sample: total T cells sorted from blood.

CDR3 sequence (DNA): TGTGCCAGCAGTGAACTAGCGGGGGGGTACAATGAGCAGTTCTTC. It is translated as CASSELAGGYNEQFF. This chain uses TRBV6-1 with TRBJ2-1; TRBD2 agrees at 12 bases. The CDR3 is 15 amino acids. Germline CDR1 and CDR2: MNHNS and SASEGT. The V gene end was trimmed by 2 bases and the J gene end by 4 bases; junction bases not matched to a gene: 0.